The clone carrying this TCR beta chain was seen ten or more times. Its antigen is still unknown. Genomic DNA acted as the template from which TCR beta VDJ combination and CDR3 sequence profiling were carried out. One entry per CDR3 protein, called by TCRdb with MiXCR from the reads. The data show a few hundred thousand distinct CDR3 sequences, about 70% seen once. The source of the sample is a study of CD8+CD57+ T cells in acquired aplastic anemia. As for the study in general: Quantities of DNA derived from sorted CD4+ and CD8+ cells averaged around 3 ug.

Study-level points and caveats: The study found no significant CD8+ Simpson's diversity difference between patients and controls. Fewer than 35 shared CD8+ CDR3s appeared highly expressed within patients' immunodominant clones.

The sample taken for sequencing was sorted CD4+, CD8+, or CD8+CD57+ T cells (not recorded which) from PBMCs. This clonotype was sampled from a human donor in good health, serving as a control.

CDR3 bases: TGTGCCAGCAGCTTAGTCCCCAGGGGGACCCAGTACTTC. It specifies CASSLVPRGTQYF. The chain has TRBV7-8 and TRBJ2-5, with D perhaps TRBD1 (6 bases). CDR1 is SGHVS and CDR2 is FQNEAQ in the germline V gene. V lost 1 base, J lost 7 bases, and 10 bases lay in between. The CDR3 is 13 residues long.